The rows below give T cell receptor beta chains drawn from one sample of a study of OX40 agonist ivuxolimab in advanced cancers. Profiling relied on immunoSEQ multiplex PCR, and the TCRdb table lists in-frame clones only, not all of them. The sample shows about 37,000 clones, about 88% of them seen only once. The specimen was CD4+ or CD8+ T cells sorted from blood, collected in a trial of the OX40 agonist ivuxolimab. All receptors derive from an adult with an advanced solid tumor such as melanoma, head and neck, liver or kidney cancer. Each CDR3 is given with its conserved first and last residue. The order of the fields is CDR3 protein, J gene, V gene.

CASSEVGNQPQHF,TRBJ1-5,TRBV2
CASSLGRQGAHTEAFF,TRBJ1-1,TRBV7-9
CASSIPGGIYEQYF,TRBJ2-7,TRBV19
CAMGTERDTQYF,TRBJ2-3,TRBV10-3
CASSIGQGLGNTEAFF,TRBJ1-1,TRBV19
CSVERGTGAYEQYF,TRBJ2-7,TRBV29-1
CASSRGQGYTEAFF,TRBJ1-1,TRBV5-1
CASSPTRSTNEKLFF,TRBJ1-4,TRBV4-1
CASTLGGPSNEKLFF,TRBJ1-4,TRBV7-9
CASSLAQGEGANTEAFF,TRBJ1-1,TRBV5-1
CASSLGRQGKNYGYTF,TRBJ1-2,TRBV13
CASSLEAGEGAEAFF,TRBJ1-1,TRBV7-2
CASSHLLAGGNTGELFF,TRBJ2-2,TRBV27
CASSLGSSQRGGLHEQYF,TRBJ2-7,TRBV7-9
CAWSSVGIYGYTF,TRBJ1-2,TRBV30
CASSPRARRGRRSQPQHF,TRBJ1-5,TRBV23-1
CASSPGRGAYEQYF,TRBJ2-7,TRBV5-4
CASSLTYEQYF,TRBJ2-7,TRBV5-8
CASSQDSTVGEQYF,TRBJ2-7,TRBV4-3
CASSIVISGNTIYF,TRBJ1-3,TRBV19
CASTTNVGAAYNEQFF,TRBJ2-1,TRBV27
CATGLLSVTDTQYF,TRBJ2-3,TRBV10-3
CATRDNYNEQFF,TRBJ2-1,TRBV2
CASSLGFTYGYTF,TRBJ1-2,TRBV5-8
CASSSSGGAAYEQFF,TRBJ2-1,TRBV5-4
CASSQEARGRGTEAFF,TRBJ1-1,TRBV4-3
CASTSIRTGWVYGYTF,TRBJ1-2,TRBV19
CASSQDTYEQYF,TRBJ2-7,TRBV4-2
CASTPWDTEAFF,TRBJ1-1,TRBV6-1
CASSQEGSAGGYTF,TRBJ1-2,TRBV4-3
CASSYSTGGNQPQHF,TRBJ1-5,TRBV6-5
CASSQSTGGTYNEQFF,TRBJ2-1,TRBV4-1
CASSIGRSGDTEAFF,TRBJ1-1,TRBV19
CASSQFSIATQETQYF,TRBJ2-5,TRBV4-3
CASSMWVSNTGELFF,TRBJ2-2,TRBV19
CASSIVPNTEAFF,TRBJ1-1,TRBV19
CAISESGSLIYGYTF,TRBJ1-2,TRBV10-3
CASSTLAGGLDEQYF,TRBJ2-7,TRBV19
CASRLISPGLAGPDTQYF,TRBJ2-3,TRBV12-2
CASSKIPGLTNYGYTF,TRBJ1-2,TRBV5-1